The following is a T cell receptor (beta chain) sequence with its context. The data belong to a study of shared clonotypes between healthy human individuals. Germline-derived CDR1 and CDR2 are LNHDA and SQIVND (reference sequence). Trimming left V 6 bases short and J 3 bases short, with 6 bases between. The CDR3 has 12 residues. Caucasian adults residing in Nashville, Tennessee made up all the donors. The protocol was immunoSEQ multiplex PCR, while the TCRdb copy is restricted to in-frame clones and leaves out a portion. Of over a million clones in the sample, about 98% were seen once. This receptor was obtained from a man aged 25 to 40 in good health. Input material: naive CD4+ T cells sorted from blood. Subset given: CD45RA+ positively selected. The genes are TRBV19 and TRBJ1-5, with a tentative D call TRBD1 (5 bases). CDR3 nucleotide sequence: TGTGCCAGTAGGGGGCCCAATCAGCCCCAGCATTTT. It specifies CASRGPNQPQHF.